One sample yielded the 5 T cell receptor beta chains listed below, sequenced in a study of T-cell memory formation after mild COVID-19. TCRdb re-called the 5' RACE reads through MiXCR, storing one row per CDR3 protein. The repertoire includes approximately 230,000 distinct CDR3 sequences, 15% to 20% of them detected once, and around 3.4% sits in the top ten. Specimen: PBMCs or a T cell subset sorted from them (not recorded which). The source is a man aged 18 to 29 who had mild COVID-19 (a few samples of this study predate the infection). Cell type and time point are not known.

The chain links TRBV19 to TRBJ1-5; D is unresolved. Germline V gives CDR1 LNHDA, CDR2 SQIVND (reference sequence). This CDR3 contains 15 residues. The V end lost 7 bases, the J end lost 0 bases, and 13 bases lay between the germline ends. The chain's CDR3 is CASTKGGHSNQPQHF. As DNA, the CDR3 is TGTGCCAGTACGAAGGGAGGGCATAGCAATCAGCCCCAGCATTTT.

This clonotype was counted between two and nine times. In DNA form, the CDR3 reads TGTGCCATCAGGACTAATGAGATGAACACTGAAGCTTTCTTT. Protein sequence: CAIRTNEMNTEAFF. The gene calls are TRBV10-3 and TRBJ1-1; unclear D gene. The CDR3 totals 14 residues. From germline, CDR1 is ENHRY and CDR2 SYGVKD. The ends were cut back, 6 bases at V and 0 bases at J, with 11 bases in the middle.

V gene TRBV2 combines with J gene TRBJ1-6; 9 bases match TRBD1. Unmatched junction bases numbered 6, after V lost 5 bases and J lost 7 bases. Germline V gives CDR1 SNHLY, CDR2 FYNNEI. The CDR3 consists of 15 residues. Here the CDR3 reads CASSIFGQGNSPLHF. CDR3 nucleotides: TGTGCCAGCAGTATCTTCGGACAGGGGAATTCACCCCTCCACTTT.

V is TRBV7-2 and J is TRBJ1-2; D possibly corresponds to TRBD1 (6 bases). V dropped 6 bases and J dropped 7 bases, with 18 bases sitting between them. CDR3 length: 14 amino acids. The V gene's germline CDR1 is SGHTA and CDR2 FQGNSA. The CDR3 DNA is TGTGCCAGCAGTCAGACCGCAGGGGTGGTTGGCTACACCTTC. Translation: CASSQTAGVVGYTF.

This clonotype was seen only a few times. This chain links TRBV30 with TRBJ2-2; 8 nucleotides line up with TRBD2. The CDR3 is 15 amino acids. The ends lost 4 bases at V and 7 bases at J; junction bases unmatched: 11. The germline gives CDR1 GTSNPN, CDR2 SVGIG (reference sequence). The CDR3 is CAWIPGGPWVGELFF. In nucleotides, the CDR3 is TGTGCCTGGATCCCGGGGGGGCCTTGGGTCGGGGAGCTGTTTTTT.